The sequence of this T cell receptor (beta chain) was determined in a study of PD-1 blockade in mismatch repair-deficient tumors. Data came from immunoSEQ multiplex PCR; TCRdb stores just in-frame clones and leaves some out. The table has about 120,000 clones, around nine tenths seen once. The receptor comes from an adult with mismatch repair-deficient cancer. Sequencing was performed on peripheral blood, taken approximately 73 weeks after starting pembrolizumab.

The CDR3 bases are TGTGCCAGCAGCTTAAATCGGAGGAGCGGGGAGCTGTTTTTT. It codes for CASSLNRRSGELFF. The chain joins TRBV7-2 to TRBJ2-2; tentatively, D is TRBD2 (5 bases). Trimming stripped 2 bases from V and 7 bases from J, with 11 bases between. CDR1 and CDR2 from the germline V gene are SGHTA and FQGNSA. The CDR3 consists of 14 residues.